This T cell receptor beta chain stems from a study of PD-L1 blockade in urothelial cancer. Germline V gene lookup returns CDR1 SGDLS and CDR2 YYNGEE. The CDR3 has 17 residues. The trim removed 1 base at V and 4 bases at J, leaving 6 bases unmatched. The protocol was immunoSEQ multiplex PCR, while the TCRdb copy is restricted to in-frame clones and leaves out a portion. This sample has about 56,000 clones, with less than 90% found just once. Time point of the sample: pretreatment peripheral blood. V gene TRBV9 combines with J gene TRBJ2-6, with 9 bases fitting TRBD1. The source was PBMCs, collected around atezolizumab (anti-PD-L1) treatment. The sequence was obtained from a man between 70 and 80 years old with urothelial cancer. The CDR3 protein is CASSVSGQGYGANVLTF. The CDR3 DNA follows: TGTGCCAGCAGCGTAAGCGGACAGGGGTACGGGGCCAACGTCCTGACTTTC.